This TCR beta chain was identified during a study of cytomegalovirus exposure and HLA in healthy donors. The PCR was carried out with 60 Vbeta primers and 13 Jbeta primers. Produced via immunoSEQ multiplex PCR; TCRdb's table is partial and in-frame only. The table shows some 130,000 clones, with 65% to 90% occurring only once. The CDR3 has 16 residues. Looked up from germline, CDR1 is SGHDN and CDR2 is FVKESK. V was shortened by 1 base and J by 3 bases, with 15 bases between the two germline ends. The specimen sequenced was PBMCs. The source is a girl aged 2 to 10 in good health and CMV-seronegative. The V call is TRBV14, the J call TRBJ1-1; D gene uncertain. CDR3 loop: CASSQGISSRDTEAFF. DNA of the CDR3: TGTGCCAGCAGCCAAGGAATAAGCTCCCGGGACACTGAAGCTTTCTTT.